This T cell receptor (beta chain) was recovered during a study of blood T cell repertoires in COVID-19. This CDR3 is built from 15 residues. The V gene end was trimmed by 3 bases and the J gene end by 5 bases; junction bases not matched to a gene: 7. Per the germline V gene, CDR1 is SNHLY and CDR2 is FYNNEI. The assay was immunoSEQ multiplex PCR, and TCRdb's table has in-frame clones only and misses some. The sample shows about 120,000 clones, roughly four fifths of them seen only once. Sequencing input: peripheral blood. The V call is TRBV2, the J call TRBJ2-4; 7 nucleotides agree with TRBD2. This sequence was found in a man aged 65-85 years with active or convalescent COVID-19. In nucleotides, the CDR3 is TGTGCCAGCAGTGACGCTAGCGGTGGCCAAAACATTCAGTACTTC. Residues: CASSDASGGQNIQYF.